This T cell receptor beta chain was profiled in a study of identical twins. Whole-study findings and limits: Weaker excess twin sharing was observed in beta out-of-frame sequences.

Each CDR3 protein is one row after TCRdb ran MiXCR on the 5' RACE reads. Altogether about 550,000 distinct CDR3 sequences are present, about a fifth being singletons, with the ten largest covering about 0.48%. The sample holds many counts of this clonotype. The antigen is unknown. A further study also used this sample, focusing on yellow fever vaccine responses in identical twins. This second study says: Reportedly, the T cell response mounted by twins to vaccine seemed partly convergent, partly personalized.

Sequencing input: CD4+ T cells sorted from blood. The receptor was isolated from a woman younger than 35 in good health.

CDR3 nucleotide sequence: TGCAGTGCTAGACCTCAGTTTGGGGGGATCGGTGAAAAACTGTTTTTT. Its translation: CSARPQFGGIGEKLFF. The genes are TRBV20-1 and TRBJ1-4; TRBD1 is a possible D gene (5 bases). V was clipped by 2 bases and J by 7 bases, with 20 bases between them. The CDR3 extends over 16 amino acids. CDR1 is DFQATT and CDR2 is SNEGSKA in the germline V gene (reference sequence).